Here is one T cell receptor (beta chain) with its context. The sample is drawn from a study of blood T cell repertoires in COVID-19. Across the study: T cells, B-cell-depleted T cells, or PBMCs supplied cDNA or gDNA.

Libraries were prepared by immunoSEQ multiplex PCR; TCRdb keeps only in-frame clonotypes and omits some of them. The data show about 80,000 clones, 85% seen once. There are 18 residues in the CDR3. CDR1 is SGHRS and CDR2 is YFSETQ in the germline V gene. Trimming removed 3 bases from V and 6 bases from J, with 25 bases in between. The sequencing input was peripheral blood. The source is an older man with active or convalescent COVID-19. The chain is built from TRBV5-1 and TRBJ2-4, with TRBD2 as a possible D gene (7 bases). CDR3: CASSSSGGGLAQGNIQYF. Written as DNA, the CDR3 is TGCGCCAGCAGCTCATCAGGCGGGGGCCTAGCACAAGGAAACATTCAGTACTTC.